The 7 T cell receptor beta chains listed next were all sequenced from one sample in a study of PD-L1 blockade in urothelial cancer. Assay: immunoSEQ multiplex PCR; the TCRdb copy retains only in-frame clones and omits some. The sample contains about 71,000 clones, about 89% of which appear only once. The sequencing used PBMCs, collected around atezolizumab (anti-PD-L1) treatment. The receptors were gathered from a man aged 55 to 69 with urothelial cancer.

The chain joins TRBV6-6 to TRBJ1-1, with a weak D call TRBD1 (6 bases). This CDR3 is built from 14 residues. Germline V gene data show CDR1 as MNHNY and CDR2 as SVGAGI (reference sequence). The CDR3, as DNA: TGTGCAGGCAGCGGGGGCCTGGGTGGAAGAGAAGCTTTCTTT. Translating gives CAGSGGLGGREAFF.

The rearrangement uses TRBV7-9 and TRBJ2-7; D perhaps matches TRBD1 (6 bases). V was cut by 8 bases and J by 0 bases, with 26 bases left in between. The CDR3 consists of 18 residues. The germline V gene encodes CDR1 SEHNR and CDR2 FQNEAQ (reference sequence). The CDR3 DNA reads as TGTGCCAGCGAATCCACCCGCAGGGGACCTACAAGCTCCTACGAGCAGTACTTC. It yields the protein CASESTRRGPTSSYEQYF.

The CDR3 DNA reads TGTGCCAGCAGCTTGGCCGGGACAGGGGTAGTTTACGAGCAGTACTTC. As protein: CASSLAGTGVVYEQYF. This chain joins TRBV5-6 and TRBJ2-7; TRBD1 matches at 10 bases. The CDR3 sequence is 16 residues long. In germline, CDR1 is SGHDT, CDR2 YYEEEE. The J segment lost 4 bases and the V segment lost 0 bases, leaving 7 bases of the junction unmatched.

The chain employs TRBV2 and TRBJ1-1; a weak D match, TRBD1 (5 bases). Trimming stripped 8 bases from V and 4 bases from J, with 17 bases between. This CDR3 contains 14 residues. Germline CDR1 reads SNHLY; CDR2 reads FYNNEI. The CDR3 here is CASAVRGMVTEAFF. The DNA for the CDR3 is TGTGCCAGCGCAGTGCGGGGGATGGTCACTGAAGCTTTCTTT.

The rearrangement joins TRBV9 to TRBJ2-3, with D tentatively TRBD2 (6 bases). Trimming pared 4 bases from V and 6 bases from J, leaving 21 bases between. CDR3 size: 16 residues. Germline loops: CDR1 SGDLS, CDR2 YYNGEE. This chain's CDR3 is CASSPGRSGGLDTQYF. CDR3 coding DNA: TGTGCCAGCAGCCCCGGGAGATCTGGGGGTTTGGATACGCAGTATTTT.

This chain links TRBV6-5 with TRBJ1-5, with D unresolved. Germline V lookup: CDR1 MNHEY, CDR2 SVGAGI. V dropped 4 bases and J dropped 0 bases, with 7 bases sitting between them. The CDR3 has 14 residues. This CDR3 reads CASSCKHSNQPQHF. The CDR3 nucleotides read TGTGCCAGCAGTTGCAAGCATAGCAATCAGCCCCAGCATTTT.

The CDR3: CAWRTPGTELSSVTNEKLFF. The CDR3 coding sequence is TGTGCCTGGAGAACCCCCGGGACAGAATTAAGTTCTGTAACTAATGAAAAACTGTTTTTT. V and J are TRBV30 and TRBJ1-4, with 7 bases identical to TRBD1. This CDR3 is built from 20 residues. After removal of 3 bases from V and 1 base from J, the junction contained 20 bases not matched to a gene. Looked up from germline, CDR1 is GTSNPN and CDR2 is SVGIG (reference sequence).